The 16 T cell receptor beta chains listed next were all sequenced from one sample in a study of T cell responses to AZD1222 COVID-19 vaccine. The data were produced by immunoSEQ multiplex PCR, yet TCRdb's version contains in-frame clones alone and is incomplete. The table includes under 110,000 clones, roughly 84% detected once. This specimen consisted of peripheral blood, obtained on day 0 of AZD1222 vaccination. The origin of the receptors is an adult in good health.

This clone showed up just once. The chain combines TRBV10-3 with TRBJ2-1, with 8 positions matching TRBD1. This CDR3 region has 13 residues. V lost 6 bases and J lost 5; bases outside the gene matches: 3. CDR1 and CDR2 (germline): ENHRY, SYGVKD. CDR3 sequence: CAIRKGQDNEQFF. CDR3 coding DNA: TGTGCCATCAGGAAGGGACAGGACAATGAGCAGTTCTTC.

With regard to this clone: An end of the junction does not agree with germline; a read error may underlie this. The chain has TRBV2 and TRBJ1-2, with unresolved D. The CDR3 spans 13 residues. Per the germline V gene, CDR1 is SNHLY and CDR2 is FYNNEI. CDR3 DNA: TGTGCCAGCAGGGAAGACTTGGACTATGGCTACACCTTC. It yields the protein CASREDLDYGYTF.

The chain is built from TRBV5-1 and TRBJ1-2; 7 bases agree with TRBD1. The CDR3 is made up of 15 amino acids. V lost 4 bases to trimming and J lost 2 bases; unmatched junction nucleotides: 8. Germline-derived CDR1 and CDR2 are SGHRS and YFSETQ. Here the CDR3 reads CASSQGPGQNYGYTF. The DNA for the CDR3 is TGCGCCAGCAGCCAAGGTCCGGGACAGAACTATGGCTACACCTTC.

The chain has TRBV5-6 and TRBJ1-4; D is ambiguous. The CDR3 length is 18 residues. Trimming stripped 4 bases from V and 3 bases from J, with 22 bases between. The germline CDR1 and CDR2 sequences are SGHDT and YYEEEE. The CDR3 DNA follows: TGTGCCAGCAGCCGGATAATATACCCCAGCGGCCCTAATGAAAAACTGTTTTTT. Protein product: CASSRIIYPSGPNEKLFF.

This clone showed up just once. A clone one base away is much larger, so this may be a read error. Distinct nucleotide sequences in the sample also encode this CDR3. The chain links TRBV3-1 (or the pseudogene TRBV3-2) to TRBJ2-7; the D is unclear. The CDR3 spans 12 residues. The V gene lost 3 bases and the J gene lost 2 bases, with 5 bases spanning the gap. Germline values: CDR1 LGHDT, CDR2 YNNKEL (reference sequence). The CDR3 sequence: CASSQGPYEQYF. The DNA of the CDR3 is TGTGCCAGCAGCCAGGGTCCCTACGAGCAGTACTTC.

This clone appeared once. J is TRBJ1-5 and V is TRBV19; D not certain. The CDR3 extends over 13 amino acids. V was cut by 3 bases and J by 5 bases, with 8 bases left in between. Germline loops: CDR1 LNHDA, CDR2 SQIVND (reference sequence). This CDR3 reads CASSIQSYQPQHF. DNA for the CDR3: TGTGCCAGTAGTATTCAAAGTTATCAGCCCCAGCATTTT.

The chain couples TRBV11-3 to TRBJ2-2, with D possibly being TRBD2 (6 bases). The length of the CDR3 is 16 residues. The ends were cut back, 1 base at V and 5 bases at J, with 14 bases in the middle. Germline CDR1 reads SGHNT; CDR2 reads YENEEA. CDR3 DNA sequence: TGTGCCAGCAGCTTAGTTCACCAGGAGGGAACCGGGGAGCTGTTTTTT. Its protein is CASSLVHQEGTGELFF.

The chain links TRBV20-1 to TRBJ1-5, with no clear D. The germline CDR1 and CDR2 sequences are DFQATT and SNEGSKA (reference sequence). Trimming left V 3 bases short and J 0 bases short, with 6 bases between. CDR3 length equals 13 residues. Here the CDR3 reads CSASVVSNQPQHF. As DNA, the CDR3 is TGCAGTGCTAGTGTGGTTAGCAATCAGCCCCAGCATTTT.

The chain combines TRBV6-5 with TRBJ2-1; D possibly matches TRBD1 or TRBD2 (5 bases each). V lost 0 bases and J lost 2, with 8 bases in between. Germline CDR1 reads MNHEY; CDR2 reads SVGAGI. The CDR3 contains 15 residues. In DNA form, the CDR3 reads TGTGCCAGCAGTTACTCTGGGACGACCTACAATGAGCAGTTCTTC. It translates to CASSYSGTTYNEQFF.

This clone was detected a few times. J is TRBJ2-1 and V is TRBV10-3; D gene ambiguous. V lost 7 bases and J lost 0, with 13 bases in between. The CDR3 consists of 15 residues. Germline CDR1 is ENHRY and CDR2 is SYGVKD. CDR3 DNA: TGTGCCATCACTGACGGCCGGAGCTCCTACAATGAGCAGTTCTTC. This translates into CAITDGRSSYNEQFF.

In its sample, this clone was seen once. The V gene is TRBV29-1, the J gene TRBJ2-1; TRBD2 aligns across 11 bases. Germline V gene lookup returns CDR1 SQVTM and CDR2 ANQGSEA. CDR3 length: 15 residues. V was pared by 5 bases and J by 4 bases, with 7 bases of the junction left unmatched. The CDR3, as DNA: TGCAGCGTTCCCAGACTAGCGGGGAGATACAATGAGCAGTTCTTC. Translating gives CSVPRLAGRYNEQFF.

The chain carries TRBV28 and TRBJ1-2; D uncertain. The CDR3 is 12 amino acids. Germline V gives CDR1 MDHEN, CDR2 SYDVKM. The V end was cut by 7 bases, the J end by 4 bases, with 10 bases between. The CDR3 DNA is TGTGCCAGCAACTCCCAGGCCTATGGCTACACCTTC. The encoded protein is CASNSQAYGYTF.

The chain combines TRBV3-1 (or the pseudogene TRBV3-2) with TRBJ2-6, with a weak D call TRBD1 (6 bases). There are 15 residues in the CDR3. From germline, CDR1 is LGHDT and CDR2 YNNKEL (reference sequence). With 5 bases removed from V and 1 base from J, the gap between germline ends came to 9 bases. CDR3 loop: CASSFRGSGANVLTF. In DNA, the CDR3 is TGTGCCAGCAGCTTCAGGGGTTCTGGGGCCAACGTCCTGACTTTC.

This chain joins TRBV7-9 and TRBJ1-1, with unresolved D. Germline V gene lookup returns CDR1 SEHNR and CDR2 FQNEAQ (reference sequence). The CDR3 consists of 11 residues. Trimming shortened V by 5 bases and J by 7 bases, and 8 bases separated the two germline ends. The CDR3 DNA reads TGTGCCAGCAGCCTTGAGGGTGAAGCTTTCTTT. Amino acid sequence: CASSLEGEAFF.

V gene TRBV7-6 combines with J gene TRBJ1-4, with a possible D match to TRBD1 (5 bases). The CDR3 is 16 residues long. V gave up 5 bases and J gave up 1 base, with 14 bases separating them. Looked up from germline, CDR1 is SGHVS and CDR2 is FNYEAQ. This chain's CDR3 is CASSPTGGVTNEKLFF. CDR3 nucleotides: TGTGCCAGCAGCCCAACGGGGGGGGTAACTAATGAAAAACTGTTTTTT.

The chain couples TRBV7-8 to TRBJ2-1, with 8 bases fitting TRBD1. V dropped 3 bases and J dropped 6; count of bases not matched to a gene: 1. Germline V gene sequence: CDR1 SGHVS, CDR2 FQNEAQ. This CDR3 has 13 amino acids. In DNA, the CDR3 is TGTGCCAGCAGCTTGGACAGGGCCAATGAGCAGTTCTTC. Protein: CASSLDRANEQFF.